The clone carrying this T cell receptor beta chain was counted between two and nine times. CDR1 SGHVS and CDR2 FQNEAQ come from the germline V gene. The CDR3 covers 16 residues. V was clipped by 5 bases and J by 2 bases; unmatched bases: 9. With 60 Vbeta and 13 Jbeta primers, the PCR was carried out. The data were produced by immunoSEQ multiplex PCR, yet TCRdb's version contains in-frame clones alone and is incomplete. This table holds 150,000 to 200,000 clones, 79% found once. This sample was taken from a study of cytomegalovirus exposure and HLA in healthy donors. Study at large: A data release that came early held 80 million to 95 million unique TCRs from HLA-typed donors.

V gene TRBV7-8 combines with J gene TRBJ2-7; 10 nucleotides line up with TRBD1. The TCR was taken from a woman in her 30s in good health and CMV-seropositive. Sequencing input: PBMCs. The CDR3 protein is CASSPSTGQGAYEQYF. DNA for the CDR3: TGTGCCAGCAGCCCGTCGACCGGACAGGGGGCCTACGAGCAGTACTTC.